This passage covers 8 T cell receptor beta chains from one sample sequenced in a study of CD8 T cells in ankylosing spondylitis (dated by TCRdb to the late 2010s). Library construction relied on 5' RACE. Sequencing was carried out with an Illumina HiSeq 2500. The public reads were reanalyzed by TCRdb: fastp trimming at Q25, MiXCR alignment, in-frame beta chains only. Every CDR3 protein is listed once, alongside the most common genes and DNA of its rows. A total of approximately 100,000 distinct CDR3 sequences appear in this sample, roughly 8.3% of them only once. Clones ranked in the top ten supply 9.9% of the sample. Sequencing used blood, either unsorted or a sorted T cell fraction (not recorded which). The receptors derive from a male donor with ankylosing spondylitis or in good health (not recorded which).

This chain connects TRBV12-2 to TRBJ2-6; the D call TRBD1 from the table was never checked on the DNA. TRBV12-2 is listed as a pseudogene. CDR3 length: 17 residues. CDR3 nucleotides: TGTGCAAGTCGCTTTATTTTCCGGGGTTCTGGGGCCAACGTCCTGACTTTC. Translation gives CASRFIFRGSGANVLTF.

The sample holds many counts of this clonotype. The chain has TRBV27 and TRBJ2-1; D gene unclear. Trimming left V 5 bases short and J 0 bases short, with 17 bases between. There are 17 residues in the CDR3. Germline V CDR1 and CDR2: MNHEY, SMNVEV (reference sequence). In DNA form, the CDR3 reads TGTGCCAGCAGTCCCAAAAAAAGCGTGGCCTCCTACAATGAGCAGTTCTTC. Translation: CASSPKKSVASYNEQFF.

In this sample, this clonotype turned up many times. The chain couples TRBV10-3 to TRBJ2-1; no clear D. V was shortened by 5 bases and J by 6 bases, with 14 bases between the two germline ends. CDR1 is ENHRY, CDR2 SYGVKD, per germline. The CDR3 extends over 14 amino acids. In DNA, the CDR3 is TGTGCCATCAGTACTGGACGGTCTGGCAATGAGCAGTTCTTC. It is translated as CAISTGRSGNEQFF.

This clonotype has a count of ten or more. The chain couples TRBV6-1 to TRBJ1-1; D possibly corresponds to TRBD1 (5 bases). V was trimmed by 11 bases and J by 1 base, leaving 20 bases between them. Looked up from germline, CDR1 is MNHNS and CDR2 is SASEGT. CDR3 size: 15 residues. The CDR3 loop reads CAVTEEQDKNTEAFF. Written as DNA, the CDR3 is TGTGCCGTCACGGAAGAGCAGGACAAGAACACTGAAGCTTTCTTT.

This clonotype was observed at least ten times. Here the CDR3 reads CASSLYPREETQYF. CDR3 sequence (DNA): TGTGCCAGCAGTTTATACCCGCGGGAAGAGACCCAGTACTTC. V usage is TRBV12-3 or TRBV12-4 and J usage is TRBJ2-5, with D possibly being TRBD2 (5 bases). Trimming removed 2 bases at V and 3 bases at J, with 10 bases between. The CDR3 spans 14 residues.

Remarks on this clonotype: A read error is possible here, since a much larger clone lies one base away. The V call is TRBV11-2, the J call TRBJ2-1; D gene ambiguous. There are 13 residues in the CDR3. V was pared by 3 bases and J by 9 bases, with 12 bases between. Germline CDR1 reads SGHAT; CDR2 reads FQNNGV. The CDR3 loop reads CASSFRLGIEQFF. CDR3 nucleotides: TGTGCCAGCAGCTTCAGGTTAGGGATTGAGCAGTTCTTC.

This clonotype was detected only a few times. The chain uses TRBV5-1 and TRBJ2-1; 8 positions match TRBD1. CDR1 SGHRS and CDR2 YFSETQ come from the germline V gene. CDR3 length: 14 amino acids. Losses at the gene ends were 6 bases for V and 9 bases for J; bases not matched to a gene: 11. CDR3 DNA sequence: TGCGCCAGCAAGTCTCCGCCCAGGGGGCTTGAGCAGTTCTTC. The encoded protein is CASKSPPRGLEQFF.

The table lists this clonotype with many counts. This chain joins TRBV12-3 or TRBV12-4 and TRBJ1-1; the match to TRBD1 covers 7 bases. The ends lost 1 base at V and 5 bases at J; junction bases unmatched: 4. CDR3 length: 14 amino acids. CDR3 DNA: TGTGCCAGCAGTTTAGGACAGGGTCGAACTGAAGCTTTCTTT. Its translation: CASSLGQGRTEAFF.